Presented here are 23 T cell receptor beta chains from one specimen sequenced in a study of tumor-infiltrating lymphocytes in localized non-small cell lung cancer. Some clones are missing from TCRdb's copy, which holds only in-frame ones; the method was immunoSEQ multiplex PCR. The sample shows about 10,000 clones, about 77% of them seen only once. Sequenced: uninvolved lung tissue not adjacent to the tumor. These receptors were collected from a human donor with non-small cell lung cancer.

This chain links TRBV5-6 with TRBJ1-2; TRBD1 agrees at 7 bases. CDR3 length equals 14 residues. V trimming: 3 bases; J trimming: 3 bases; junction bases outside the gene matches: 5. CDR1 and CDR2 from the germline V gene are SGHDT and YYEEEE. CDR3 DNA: TGTGCCAGCAGCTGGGACAGATCCGACTATGGCTACACCTTC. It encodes CASSWDRSDYGYTF.

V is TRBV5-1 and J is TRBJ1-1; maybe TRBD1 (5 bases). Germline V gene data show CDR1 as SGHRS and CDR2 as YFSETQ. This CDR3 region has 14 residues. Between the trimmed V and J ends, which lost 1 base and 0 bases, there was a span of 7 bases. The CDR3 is CASSLSRVNTEAFF. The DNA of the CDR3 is TGCGCCAGCAGCTTGAGCAGGGTGAACACTGAAGCTTTCTTT.

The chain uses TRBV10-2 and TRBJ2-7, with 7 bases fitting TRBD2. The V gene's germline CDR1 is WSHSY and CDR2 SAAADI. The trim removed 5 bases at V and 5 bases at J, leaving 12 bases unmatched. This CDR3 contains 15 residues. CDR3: CASSSRQGGLDEQYF. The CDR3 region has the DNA TGCGCCAGCAGTTCGAGGCAGGGAGGGCTCGACGAGCAGTACTTC.

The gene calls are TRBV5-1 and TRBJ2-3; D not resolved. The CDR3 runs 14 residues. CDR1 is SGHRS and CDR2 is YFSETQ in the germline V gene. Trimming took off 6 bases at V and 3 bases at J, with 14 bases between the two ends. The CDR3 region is CASIEDARTDTQYF. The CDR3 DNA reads TGCGCCAGCATCGAAGACGCTAGGACAGATACGCAGTATTTT. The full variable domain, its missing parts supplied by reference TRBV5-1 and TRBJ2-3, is KAGVTQTPRYLIKTRGQQVTLSCSPISGHRSVSWYQQTPGQGLQFLFEYFSETQRNKGNFPGRFSGRQFSNSRSEMNVSTLELGDSALYLCASIEDARTDTQYFGPGTRLTVL.

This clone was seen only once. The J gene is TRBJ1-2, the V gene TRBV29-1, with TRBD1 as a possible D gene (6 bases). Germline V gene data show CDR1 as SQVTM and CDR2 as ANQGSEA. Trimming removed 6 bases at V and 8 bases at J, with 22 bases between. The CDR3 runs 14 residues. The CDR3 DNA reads TGCAGCGTCGCCCCAGGGGACGCCCAGGCGGGCTACACCTTC. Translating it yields CSVAPGDAQAGYTF. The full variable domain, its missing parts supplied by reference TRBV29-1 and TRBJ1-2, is SAVISQKPSRDICQRGTSLTIQCQVDSQVTMMFWYRQQPGQSLTLIATANQGSEATYESGFVIDKFPISRPNLTFSTLTVSNMSPEDSSIYLCSVAPGDAQAGYTFGSGTRLTVV.

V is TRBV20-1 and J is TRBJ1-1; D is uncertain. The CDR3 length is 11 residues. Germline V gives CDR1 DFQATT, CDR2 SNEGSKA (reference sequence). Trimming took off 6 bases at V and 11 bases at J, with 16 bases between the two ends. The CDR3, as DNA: TGCAGTGCCCCGTTGGGATCCTGGGCTTTCTTT. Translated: CSAPLGSWAFF.

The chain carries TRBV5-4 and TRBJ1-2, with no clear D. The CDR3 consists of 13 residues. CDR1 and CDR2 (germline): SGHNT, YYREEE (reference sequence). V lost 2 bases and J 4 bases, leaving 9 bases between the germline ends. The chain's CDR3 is CASSLLGSYGYTF. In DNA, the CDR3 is TGTGCCAGCAGCTTACTGGGTTCCTATGGCTACACCTTC. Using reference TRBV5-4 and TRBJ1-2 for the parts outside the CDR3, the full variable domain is ETGVTQSPTHLIKTRGQQVTLRCSSQSGHNTVSWYQQALGQGPQFIFQYYREEENGRGNFPPRFSGLQFPNYSSELNVNALELDDSALYLCASSLLGSYGYTFGSGTRLTVV.

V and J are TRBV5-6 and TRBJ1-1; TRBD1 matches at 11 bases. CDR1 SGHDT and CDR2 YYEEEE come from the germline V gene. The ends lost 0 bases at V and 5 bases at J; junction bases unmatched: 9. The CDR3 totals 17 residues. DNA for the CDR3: TGTGCCAGCAGCTTGGTAATCCCGGGACAGGGGGGAACTGAAGCTTTCTTT. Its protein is CASSLVIPGQGGTEAFF. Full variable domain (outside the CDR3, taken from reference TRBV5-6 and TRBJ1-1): DAGVTQSPTHLIKTRGQQVTLRCSPKSGHDTVSWYQQALGQGPQFIFQYYEEEERQRGNFPDRFSGHQFPNYSSELNVNALLLGDSALYLCASSLVIPGQGGTEAFFGQGTRLTVV.

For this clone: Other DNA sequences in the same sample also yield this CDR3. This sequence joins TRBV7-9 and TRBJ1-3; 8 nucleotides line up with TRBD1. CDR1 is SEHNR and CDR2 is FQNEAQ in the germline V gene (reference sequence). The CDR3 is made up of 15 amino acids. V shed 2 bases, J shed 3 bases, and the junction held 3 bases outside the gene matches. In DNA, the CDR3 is TGTGCCAGCAGCTTACAGGGGGCGAGTGGAAACACCATATATTTT. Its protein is CASSLQGASGNTIYF.

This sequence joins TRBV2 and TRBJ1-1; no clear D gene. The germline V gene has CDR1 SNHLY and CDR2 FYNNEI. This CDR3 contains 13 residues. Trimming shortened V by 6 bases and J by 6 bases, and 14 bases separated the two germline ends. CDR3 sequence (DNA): TGTGCCAGCAGCGCGACAATAATGGCTGAAGCTTTCTTT. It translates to CASSATIMAEAFF.

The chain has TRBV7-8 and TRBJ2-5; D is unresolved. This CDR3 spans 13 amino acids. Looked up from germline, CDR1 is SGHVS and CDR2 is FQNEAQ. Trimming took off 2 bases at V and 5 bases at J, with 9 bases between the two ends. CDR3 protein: CASSLSQWETQYF. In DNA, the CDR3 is TGTGCCAGCAGCTTAAGCCAGTGGGAGACCCAGTACTTC.

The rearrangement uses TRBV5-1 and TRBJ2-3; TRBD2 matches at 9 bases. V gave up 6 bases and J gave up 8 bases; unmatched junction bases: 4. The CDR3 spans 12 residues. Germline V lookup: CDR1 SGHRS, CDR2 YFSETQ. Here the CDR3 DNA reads TGCGCCAGCAACGGGCGGGGGGGTACGCAGTATTTT. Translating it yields CASNGRGGTQYF.

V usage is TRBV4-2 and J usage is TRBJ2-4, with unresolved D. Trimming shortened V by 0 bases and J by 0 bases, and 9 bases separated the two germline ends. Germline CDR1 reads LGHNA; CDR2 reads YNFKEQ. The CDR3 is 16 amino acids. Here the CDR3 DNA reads TGTGCCAGCAGCCAAGAGAAGACCCTAGCCAAAAACATTCAGTACTTC. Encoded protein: CASSQEKTLAKNIQYF.

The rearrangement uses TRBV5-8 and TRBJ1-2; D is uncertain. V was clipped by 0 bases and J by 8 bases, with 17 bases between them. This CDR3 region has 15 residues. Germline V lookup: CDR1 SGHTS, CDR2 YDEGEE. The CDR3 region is CASSLGGGIEEGYTF. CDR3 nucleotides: TGTGCCAGCAGCTTGGGCGGAGGCATAGAAGAAGGCTACACCTTC.

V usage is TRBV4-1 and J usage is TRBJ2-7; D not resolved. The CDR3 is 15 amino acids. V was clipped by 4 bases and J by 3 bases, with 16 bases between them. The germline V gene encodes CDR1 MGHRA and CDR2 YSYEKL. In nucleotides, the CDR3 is TGCGCCAGCAGCCCCCAAGGGCGTAGGTTCTACGAGCAGTACTTC. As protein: CASSPQGRRFYEQYF.

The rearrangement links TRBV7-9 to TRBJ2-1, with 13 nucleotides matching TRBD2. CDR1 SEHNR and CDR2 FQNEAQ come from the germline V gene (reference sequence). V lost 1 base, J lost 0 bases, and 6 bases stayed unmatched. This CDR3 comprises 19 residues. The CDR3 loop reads CASSLGGLAGALSYNEQFF. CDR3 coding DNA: TGTGCCAGCAGCTTAGGAGGACTAGCGGGGGCCCTCTCCTACAATGAGCAGTTCTTC.

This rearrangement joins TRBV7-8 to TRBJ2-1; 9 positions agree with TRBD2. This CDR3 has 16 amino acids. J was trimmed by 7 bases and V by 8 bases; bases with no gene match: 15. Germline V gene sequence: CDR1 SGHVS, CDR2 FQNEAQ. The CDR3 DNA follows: TGTGCCAGCGTACCTTCGGCGGGGGGGCCGAAGAATGAGCAGTTCTTC. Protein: CASVPSAGGPKNEQFF.

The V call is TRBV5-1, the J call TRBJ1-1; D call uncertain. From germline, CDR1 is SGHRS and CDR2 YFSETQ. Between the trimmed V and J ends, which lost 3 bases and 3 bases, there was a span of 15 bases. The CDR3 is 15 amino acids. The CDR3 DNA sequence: TGCGCCAGCAGCTCGCGGCCTATAGTTGACACTGAAGCTTTCTTT. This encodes CASSSRPIVDTEAFF.

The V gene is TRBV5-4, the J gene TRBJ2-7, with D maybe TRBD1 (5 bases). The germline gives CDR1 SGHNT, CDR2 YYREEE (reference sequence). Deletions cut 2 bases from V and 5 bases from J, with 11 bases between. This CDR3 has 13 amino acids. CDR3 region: CASSFGDRDEQYF. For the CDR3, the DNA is TGTGCCAGCAGCTTTGGAGACAGAGACGAGCAGTACTTC.

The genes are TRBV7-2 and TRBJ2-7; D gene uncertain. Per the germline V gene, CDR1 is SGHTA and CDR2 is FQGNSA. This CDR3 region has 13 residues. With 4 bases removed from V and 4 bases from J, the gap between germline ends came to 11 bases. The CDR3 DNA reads TGTGCCAGCAGCTGGAGCACTTCGTACGAGCAGTACTTC. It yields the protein CASSWSTSYEQYF.

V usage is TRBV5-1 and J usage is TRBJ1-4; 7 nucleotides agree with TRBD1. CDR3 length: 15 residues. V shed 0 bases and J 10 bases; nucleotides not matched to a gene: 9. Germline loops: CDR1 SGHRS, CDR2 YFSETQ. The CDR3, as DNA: TGCGCCAGCAGCTTGGCCATACAGGGGCACGGAAAACTGTTTTTT. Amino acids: CASSLAIQGHGKLFF.

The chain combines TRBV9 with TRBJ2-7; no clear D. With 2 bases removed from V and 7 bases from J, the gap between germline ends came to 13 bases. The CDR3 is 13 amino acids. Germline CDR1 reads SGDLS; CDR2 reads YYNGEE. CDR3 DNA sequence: TGTGCCAGCAGCGTCACGCCTTTGGGGGAGCAGTACTTC. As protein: CASSVTPLGEQYF.

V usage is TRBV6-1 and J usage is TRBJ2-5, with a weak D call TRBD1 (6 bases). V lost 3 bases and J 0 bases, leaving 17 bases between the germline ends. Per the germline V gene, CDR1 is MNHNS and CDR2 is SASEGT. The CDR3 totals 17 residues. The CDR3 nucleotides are TGTGCCAGCAGTGATCACGGGACATTATCTTACCAAGAGACCCAGTACTTC. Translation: CASSDHGTLSYQETQYF.